The T cell receptor (beta chain) described here comes from a study of CD8+ T cells in alopecia areata. Looking at the study overall: Treatment of the treated patients consisted of oral tofacitinib, 5 to 10 mg twice daily. General study findings and limits: For baseline CD8+ expansion, any link to response stays uncertain with one nonresponder. Scalp clonality, together with expanded CD8+ clones among the top 100, fell significantly with tofacitinib.

This clone showed up many times. As yet, its antigen is unknown. Once RNA had been extracted, it was reverse transcribed into cDNA to act as the sequencing template. Clones were read by immunoSEQ multiplex PCR, and TCRdb kept only the in-frame ones, dropping some. The sample contains about 210,000 clones, under 60% of which appear only once. The treatment here: oral pan-JAK inhibitor, 5-10 mg twice daily. Trimming took off 4 bases at V and 7 bases at J, with 10 bases between the two ends. Per germline, CDR1 SGHDN and CDR2 FVKESK. The CDR3 length is 12 residues. The chain joins TRBV14 to TRBJ1-1; D not certain. The material sequenced was CD4+ T cells sorted from blood, taken at week 4, from a patient treated with tofacitinib. The origin of this receptor is a human donor with alopecia areata. This chain's CDR3 is CASSRLGNEAFF. CDR3 sequence (DNA): TGTGCCAGCAGCCGACTCGGGAATGAAGCTTTCTTT.